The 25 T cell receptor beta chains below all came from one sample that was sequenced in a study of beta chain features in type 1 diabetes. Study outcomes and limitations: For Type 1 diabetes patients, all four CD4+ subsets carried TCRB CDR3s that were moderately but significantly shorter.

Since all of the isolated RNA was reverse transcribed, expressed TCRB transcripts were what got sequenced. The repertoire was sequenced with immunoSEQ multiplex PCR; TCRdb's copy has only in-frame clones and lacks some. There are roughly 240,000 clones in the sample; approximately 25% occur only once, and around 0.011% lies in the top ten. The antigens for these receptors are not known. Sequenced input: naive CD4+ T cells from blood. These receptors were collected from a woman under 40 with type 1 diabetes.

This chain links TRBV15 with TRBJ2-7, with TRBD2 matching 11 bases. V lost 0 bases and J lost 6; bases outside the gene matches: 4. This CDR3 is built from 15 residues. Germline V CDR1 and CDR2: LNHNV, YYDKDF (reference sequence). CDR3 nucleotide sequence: TGTGCCACCAGCAGAGATACTAGCGGGAGTGGCGAGCAGTACTTC. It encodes CATSRDTSGSGEQYF.

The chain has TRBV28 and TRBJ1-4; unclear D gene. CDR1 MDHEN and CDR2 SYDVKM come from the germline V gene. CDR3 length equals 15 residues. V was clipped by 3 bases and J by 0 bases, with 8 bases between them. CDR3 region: CASSLPVATNEKLFF. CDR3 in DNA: TGTGCCAGCAGTTTGCCAGTTGCAACTAATGAAAAACTGTTTTTT.

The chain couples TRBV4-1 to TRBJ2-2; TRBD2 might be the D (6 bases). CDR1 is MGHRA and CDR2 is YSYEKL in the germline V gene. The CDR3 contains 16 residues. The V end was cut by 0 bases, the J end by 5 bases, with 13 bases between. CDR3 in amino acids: CASSQDGLAMTGELFF. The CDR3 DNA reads TGCGCCAGCAGCCAAGATGGGCTAGCGATGACCGGGGAGCTGTTTTTT.

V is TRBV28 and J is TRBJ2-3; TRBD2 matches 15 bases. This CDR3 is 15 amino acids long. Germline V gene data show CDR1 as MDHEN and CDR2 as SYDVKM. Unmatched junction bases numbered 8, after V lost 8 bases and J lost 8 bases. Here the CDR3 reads CASVGTSGRWGTQYF. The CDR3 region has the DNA TGTGCCAGCGTCGGGACTAGCGGGAGGTGGGGTACGCAGTATTTT.

The CDR3 reads CASSGTSTYNEQFF. The CDR3 DNA reads as TGTGCCAGCAGCGGGACTAGCACGTACAATGAGCAGTTCTTC. V and J are TRBV7-2 and TRBJ2-1, with TRBD2 matching 9 bases. Per germline, CDR1 SGHTA and CDR2 FQGNSA. This CDR3 has 14 amino acids. Trimming cost V 5 bases and J 4 bases; bases outside gene matches: 3.

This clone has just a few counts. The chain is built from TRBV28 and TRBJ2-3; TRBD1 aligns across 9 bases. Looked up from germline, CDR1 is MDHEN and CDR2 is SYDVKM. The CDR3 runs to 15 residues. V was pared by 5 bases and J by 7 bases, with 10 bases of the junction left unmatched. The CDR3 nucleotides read TGTGCCAGCAGTCCGTCCCGGGACAGGGAAAATACGCAGTATTTT. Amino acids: CASSPSRDRENTQYF. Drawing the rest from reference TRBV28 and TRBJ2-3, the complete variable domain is DVKVTQSSRYLVKRTGEKVFLECVQDMDHENMFWYRQDPGLGLRLIYFSYDVKMKEKGDIPEGYSVSREKKERFSLILESASTNQTSMYLCASSPSRDRENTQYFGPGTRLTVL.

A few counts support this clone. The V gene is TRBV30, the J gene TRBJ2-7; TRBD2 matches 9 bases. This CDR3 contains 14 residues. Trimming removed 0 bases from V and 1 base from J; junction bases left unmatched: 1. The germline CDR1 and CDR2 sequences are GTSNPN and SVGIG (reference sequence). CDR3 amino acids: CAWSVTSGSYEQYF. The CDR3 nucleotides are TGTGCCTGGAGTGTTACTAGCGGGTCCTACGAGCAGTACTTC.

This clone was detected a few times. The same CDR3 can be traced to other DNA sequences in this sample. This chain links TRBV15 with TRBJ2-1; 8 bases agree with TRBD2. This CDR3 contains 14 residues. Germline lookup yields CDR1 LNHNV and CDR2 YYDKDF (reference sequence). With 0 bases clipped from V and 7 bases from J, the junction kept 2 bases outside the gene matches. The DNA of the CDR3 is TGTGCCACCAGCAGAGATCCGGGGGGGAATGAGCAGTTCTTC. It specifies CATSRDPGGNEQFF.

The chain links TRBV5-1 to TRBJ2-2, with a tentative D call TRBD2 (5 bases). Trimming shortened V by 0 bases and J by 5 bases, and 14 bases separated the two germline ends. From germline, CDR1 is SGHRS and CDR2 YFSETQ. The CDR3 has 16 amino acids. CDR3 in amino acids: CASSLAANSGTGELFF. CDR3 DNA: TGCGCCAGCAGCTTGGCCGCCAATTCGGGGACCGGGGAGCTGTTTTTT.

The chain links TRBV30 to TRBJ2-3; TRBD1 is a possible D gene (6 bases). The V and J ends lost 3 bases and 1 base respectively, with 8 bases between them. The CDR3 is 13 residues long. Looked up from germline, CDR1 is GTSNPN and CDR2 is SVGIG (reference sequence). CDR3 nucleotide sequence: TGTGCCTGGAGGGACAGCCGCACAGATACGCAGTATTTT. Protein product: CAWRDSRTDTQYF.

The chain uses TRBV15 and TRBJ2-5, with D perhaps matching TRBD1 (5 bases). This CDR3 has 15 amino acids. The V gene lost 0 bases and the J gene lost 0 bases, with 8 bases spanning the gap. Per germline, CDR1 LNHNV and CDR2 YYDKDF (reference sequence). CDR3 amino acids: CATSRDRTNQETQYF. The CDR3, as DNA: TGTGCCACCAGCAGAGATCGGACAAACCAAGAGACCCAGTACTTC.

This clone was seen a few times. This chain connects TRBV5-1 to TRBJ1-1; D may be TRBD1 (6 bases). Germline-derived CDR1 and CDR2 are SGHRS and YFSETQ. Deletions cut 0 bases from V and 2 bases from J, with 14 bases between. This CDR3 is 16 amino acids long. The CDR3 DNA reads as TGCGCCAGCAGCTTGGAACAGGGATGGGGAAACACTGAAGCTTTCTTT. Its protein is CASSLEQGWGNTEAFF. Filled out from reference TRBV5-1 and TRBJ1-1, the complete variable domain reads KAGVTQTPRYLIKTRGQQVTLSCSPISGHRSVSWYQQTPGQGLQFLFEYFSETQRNKGNFPGRFSGRQFSNSRSEMNVSTLELGDSALYLCASSLEQGWGNTEAFFGQGTRLTVV.

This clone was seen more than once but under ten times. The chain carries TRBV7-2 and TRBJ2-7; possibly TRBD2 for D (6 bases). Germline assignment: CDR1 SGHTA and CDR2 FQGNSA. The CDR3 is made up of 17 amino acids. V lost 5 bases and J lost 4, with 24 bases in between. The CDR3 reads CASSPLRLEGPAYEQYF. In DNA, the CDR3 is TGTGCCAGCAGCCCCTTACGACTAGAAGGGCCCGCATACGAGCAGTACTTC.

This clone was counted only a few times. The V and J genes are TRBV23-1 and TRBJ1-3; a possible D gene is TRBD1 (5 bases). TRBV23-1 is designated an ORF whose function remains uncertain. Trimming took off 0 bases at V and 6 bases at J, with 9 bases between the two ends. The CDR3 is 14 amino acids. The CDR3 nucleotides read TGCGCCAGCAGTCAATCAGGACAACCAAACACCATATATTTT. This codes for CASSQSGQPNTIYF.

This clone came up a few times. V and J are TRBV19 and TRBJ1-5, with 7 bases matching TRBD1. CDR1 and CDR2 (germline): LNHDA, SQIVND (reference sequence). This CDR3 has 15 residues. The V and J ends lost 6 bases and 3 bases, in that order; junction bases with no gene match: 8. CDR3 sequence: CASRAYRGDNQPQHF. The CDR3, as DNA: TGTGCCAGTAGAGCCTACAGGGGTGACAATCAGCCCCAGCATTTT.

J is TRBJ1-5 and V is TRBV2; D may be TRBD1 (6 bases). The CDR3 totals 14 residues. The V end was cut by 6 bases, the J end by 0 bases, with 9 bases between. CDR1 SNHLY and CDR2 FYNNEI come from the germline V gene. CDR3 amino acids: CASSTGHSNQPQHF. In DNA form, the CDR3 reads TGTGCCAGCAGCACAGGGCATAGCAATCAGCCCCAGCATTTT. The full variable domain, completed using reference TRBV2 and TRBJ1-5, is EPEVTQTPSHQVTQMGQEVILRCVPISNHLYFYWYRQILGQKVEFLVSFYNNEISEKSEIFDDQFSVERPDGSNFTLKIRSTKLEDSAMYFCASSTGHSNQPQHFGDGTRLSIL.

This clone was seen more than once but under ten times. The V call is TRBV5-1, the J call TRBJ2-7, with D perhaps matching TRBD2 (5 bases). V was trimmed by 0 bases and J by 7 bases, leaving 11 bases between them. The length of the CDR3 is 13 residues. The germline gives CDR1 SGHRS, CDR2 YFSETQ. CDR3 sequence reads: CASSLGQTGEQYF. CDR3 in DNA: TGCGCCAGCAGCTTGGGCCAGACGGGAGAGCAGTACTTC.

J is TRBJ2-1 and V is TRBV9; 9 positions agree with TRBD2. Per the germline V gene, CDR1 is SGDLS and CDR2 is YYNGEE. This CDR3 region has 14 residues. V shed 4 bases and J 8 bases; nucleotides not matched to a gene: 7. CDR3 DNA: TGTGCCAGCAGCTTTAGCGGGAGCAGCGATGAGCAGTTCTTC. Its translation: CASSFSGSSDEQFF.

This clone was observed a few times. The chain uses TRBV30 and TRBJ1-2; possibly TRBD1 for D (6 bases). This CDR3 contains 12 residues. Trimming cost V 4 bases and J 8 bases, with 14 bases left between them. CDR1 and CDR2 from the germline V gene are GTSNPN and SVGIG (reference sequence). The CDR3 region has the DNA TGTGCCTGGATCCTGACAGGCGGAGGCTACACCTTC. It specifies CAWILTGGGYTF.

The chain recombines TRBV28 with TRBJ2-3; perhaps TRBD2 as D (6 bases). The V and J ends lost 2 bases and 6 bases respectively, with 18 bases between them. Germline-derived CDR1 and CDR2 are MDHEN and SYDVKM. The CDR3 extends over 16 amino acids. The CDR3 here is CASSLMFTGSSDTQYF. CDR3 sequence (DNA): TGTGCCAGCAGTTTAATGTTTACCGGGAGTTCGGATACGCAGTATTTT.

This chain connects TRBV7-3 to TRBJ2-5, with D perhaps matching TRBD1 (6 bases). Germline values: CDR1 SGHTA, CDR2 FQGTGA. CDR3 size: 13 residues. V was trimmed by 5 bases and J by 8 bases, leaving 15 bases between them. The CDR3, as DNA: TGTGCCAGCAGCCCCCGGGAAGGGGGTACCCAGTACTTC. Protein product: CASSPREGGTQYF.

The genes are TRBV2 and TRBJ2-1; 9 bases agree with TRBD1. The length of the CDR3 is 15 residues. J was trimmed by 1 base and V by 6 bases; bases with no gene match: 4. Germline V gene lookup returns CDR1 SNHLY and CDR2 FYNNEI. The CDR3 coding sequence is TGTGCCAGCAGCGGGGACAGGGCATCCTACAATGAGCAGTTCTTC. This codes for CASSGDRASYNEQFF.

DNA of the CDR3: TGTGCCTGGGCCAGGAGGATGAACACTGAAGCTTTCTTT. The encoded protein is CAWARRMNTEAFF. The chain couples TRBV30 to TRBJ1-1; D is uncertain. The CDR3 sequence is 13 residues long. V was trimmed by 5 bases and J by 0 bases, leaving 10 bases between them. Looked up from germline, CDR1 is GTSNPN and CDR2 is SVGIG (reference sequence).

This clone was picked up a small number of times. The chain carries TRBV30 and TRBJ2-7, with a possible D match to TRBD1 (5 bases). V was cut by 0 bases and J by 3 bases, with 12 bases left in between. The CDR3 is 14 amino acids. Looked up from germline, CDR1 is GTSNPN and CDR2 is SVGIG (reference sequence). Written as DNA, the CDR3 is TGTGCCTGGAGTGTAGGATTAGGGGACTACGAGCAGTACTTC. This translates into CAWSVGLGDYEQYF.

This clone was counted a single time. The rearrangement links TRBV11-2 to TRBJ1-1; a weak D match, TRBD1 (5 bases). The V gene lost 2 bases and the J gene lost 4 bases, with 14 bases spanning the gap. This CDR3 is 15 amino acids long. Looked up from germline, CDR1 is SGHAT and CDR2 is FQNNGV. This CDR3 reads CASSLRGFSGTEAFF. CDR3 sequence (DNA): TGTGCCAGCAGCTTAAGGGGTTTTAGTGGCACTGAAGCTTTCTTT.